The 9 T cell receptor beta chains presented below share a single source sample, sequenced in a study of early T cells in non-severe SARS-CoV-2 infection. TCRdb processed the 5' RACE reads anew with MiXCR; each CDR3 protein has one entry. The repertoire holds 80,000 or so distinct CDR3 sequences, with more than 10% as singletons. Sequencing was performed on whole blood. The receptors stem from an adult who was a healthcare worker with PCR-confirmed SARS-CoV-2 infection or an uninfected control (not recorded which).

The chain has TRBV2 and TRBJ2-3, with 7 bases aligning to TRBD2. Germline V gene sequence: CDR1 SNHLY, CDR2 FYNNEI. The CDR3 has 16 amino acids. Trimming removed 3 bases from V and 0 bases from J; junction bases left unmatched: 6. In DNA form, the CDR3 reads TGTGCCAGCAGTGACGGCGGCGGGGGTAGCACAGATACGCAGTATTTT. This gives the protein CASSDGGGGSTDTQYF.

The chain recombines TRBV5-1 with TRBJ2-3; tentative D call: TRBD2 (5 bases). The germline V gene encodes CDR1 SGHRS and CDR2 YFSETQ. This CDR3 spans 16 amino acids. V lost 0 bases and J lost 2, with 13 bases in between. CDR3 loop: CASSLALAGLTDTQYF. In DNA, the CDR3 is TGCGCCAGCAGCTTGGCCTTGGCGGGTCTCACAGATACGCAGTATTTT.

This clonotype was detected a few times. DNA of the CDR3: TGTGCCAGCAGCCAACCCCCCCGACTATCCCCGGCGGATAAATACAATGAGCAGTTCTTC. This sequence encodes CASSQPPRLSPADKYNEQFF. This rearrangement joins TRBV4-2 to TRBJ2-1; weak D call: TRBD2 (5 bases). The CDR3 consists of 20 residues. V dropped 2 bases and J dropped 4 bases, with 27 bases sitting between them. CDR1 and CDR2 (germline): LGHNA, YNFKEQ.

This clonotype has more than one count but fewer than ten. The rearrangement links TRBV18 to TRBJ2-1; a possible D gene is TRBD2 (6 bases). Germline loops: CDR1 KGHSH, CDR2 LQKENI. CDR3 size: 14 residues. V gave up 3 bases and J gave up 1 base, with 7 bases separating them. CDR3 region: CASSPEGSYNEQFF. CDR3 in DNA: TGTGCCAGCTCACCGGAGGGGTCCTACAATGAGCAGTTCTTC.

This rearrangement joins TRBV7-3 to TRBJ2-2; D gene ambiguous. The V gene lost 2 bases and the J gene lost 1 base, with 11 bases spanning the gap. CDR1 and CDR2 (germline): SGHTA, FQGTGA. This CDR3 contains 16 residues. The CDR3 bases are TGTGCCAGCAGCTTATTTGGCAGGAAGAACACCGGGGAGCTGTTTTTT. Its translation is CASSLFGRKNTGELFF. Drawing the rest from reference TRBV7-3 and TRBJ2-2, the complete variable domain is GAGVSQTPSNKVTEKGKYVELRCDPISGHTALYWYRQSLGQGPEFLIYFQGTGAADDSGLPNDRFFAVRPEGSVSTLKIQRTERGDSAVYLCASSLFGRKNTGELFFGEGSRLTVL.

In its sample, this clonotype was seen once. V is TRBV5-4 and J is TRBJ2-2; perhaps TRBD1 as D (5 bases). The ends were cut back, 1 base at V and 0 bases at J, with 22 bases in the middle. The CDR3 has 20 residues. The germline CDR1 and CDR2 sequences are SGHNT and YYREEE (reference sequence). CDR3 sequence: CASSLRQITYGRTNTGELFF. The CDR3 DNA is TGTGCCAGCAGCTTGAGACAGATTACTTACGGCAGAACGAACACCGGGGAGCTGTTTTTT.

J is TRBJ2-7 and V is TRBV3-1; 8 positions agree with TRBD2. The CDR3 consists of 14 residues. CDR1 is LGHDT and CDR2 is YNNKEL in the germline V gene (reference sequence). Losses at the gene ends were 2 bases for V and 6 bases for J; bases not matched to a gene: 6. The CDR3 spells CASSQPGRASEQYF. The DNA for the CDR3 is TGTGCCAGCAGCCAACCCGGGAGGGCCAGCGAGCAGTACTTC.

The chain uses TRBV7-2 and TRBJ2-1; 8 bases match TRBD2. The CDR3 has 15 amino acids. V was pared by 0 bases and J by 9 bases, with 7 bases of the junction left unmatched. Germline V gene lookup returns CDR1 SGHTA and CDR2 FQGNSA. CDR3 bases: TGTGCCAGCAGCTTAGCGGGACTAGGGATCGGTGAGCAGTTCTTC. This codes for CASSLAGLGIGEQFF.

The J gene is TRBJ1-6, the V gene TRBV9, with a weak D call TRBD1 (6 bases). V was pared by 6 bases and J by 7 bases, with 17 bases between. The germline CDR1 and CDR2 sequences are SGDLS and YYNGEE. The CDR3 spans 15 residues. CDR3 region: CASTSERGTNSPLHF. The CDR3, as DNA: TGTGCCAGCACCTCAGAGAGGGGGACCAATTCACCCCTCCACTTT.